This TCR beta chain emerged from a study of pediatric ulcerative colitis. Whole-study findings and limits: A couple of rectal clonotypes were found only in ulcerative colitis patients, all of them.

With regard to this clone: Its antigen remains unidentified.

Sequencing depth was up to 500,000 reads per sample. Profiling relied on immunoSEQ multiplex PCR, and the TCRdb table lists in-frame clones only, not all of them. The data contain more than 50,000 clones, 85% to 90% of them singletons. Germline V gives CDR1 LNHDA, CDR2 SQIVND (reference sequence). V lost 8 bases and J lost 5; bases outside the gene matches: 8. This CDR3 region has 14 residues. The chain carries TRBV19 and TRBJ1-1, with 10 bases fitting TRBD1. This receptor was identified in a boy younger than 18 who was a control in a study of pediatric ulcerative colitis. Sequencing was performed on blood. In DNA, the CDR3 is TGTGCCAGTCGGGACAGGGGCTTATATACTGAAGCTTTCTTT. Translation: CASRDRGLYTEAFF.